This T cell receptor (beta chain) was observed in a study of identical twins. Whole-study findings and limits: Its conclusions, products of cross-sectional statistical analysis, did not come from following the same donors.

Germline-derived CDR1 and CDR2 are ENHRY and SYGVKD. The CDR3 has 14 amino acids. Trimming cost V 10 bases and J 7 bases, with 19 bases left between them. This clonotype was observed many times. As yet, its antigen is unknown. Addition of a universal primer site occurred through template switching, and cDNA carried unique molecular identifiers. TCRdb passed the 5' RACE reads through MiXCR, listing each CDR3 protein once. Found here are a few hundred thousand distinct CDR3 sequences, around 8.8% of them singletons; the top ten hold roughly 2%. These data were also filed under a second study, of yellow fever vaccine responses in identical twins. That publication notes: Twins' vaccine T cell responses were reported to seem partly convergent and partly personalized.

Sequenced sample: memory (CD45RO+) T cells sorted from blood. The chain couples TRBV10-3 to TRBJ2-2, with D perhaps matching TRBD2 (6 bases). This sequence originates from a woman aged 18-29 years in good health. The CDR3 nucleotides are TGTGCCACGCGCTCTAGCGAAAGAAGCGGGGAGCTGTTTTTT. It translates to CATRSSERSGELFF.